Below are 26 T cell receptor beta chains sequenced from a single sample in a study of STAT5B mutations in CD4+ large granular lymphocyte leukemia. The data were produced by immunoSEQ multiplex PCR, yet TCRdb's version contains in-frame clones alone and is incomplete. Of roughly 30,000 clones listed, roughly four fifths are singletons. The specimen was CD4+ T cells from blood buffy coats. These TCRs come from a human donor in good health.

Within the sample, this clone is medium-sized (0.01 to 0.1%). The rearrangement links TRBV6-1 to TRBJ1-5; D is unresolved. Trimming left V 8 bases short and J 1 base short, with 3 bases between. CDR3 size: 11 residues. Germline values: CDR1 MNHNS, CDR2 SASEGT. CDR3 DNA sequence: TGTGCCAGCGGAAGCAATCAGCCCCAGCATTTT. Its translation is CASGSNQPQHF.

This chain joins TRBV5-4 and TRBJ2-3; D is unresolved. This CDR3 contains 11 residues. The germline CDR1 and CDR2 sequences are SGHNT and YYREEE (reference sequence). With 0 bases removed from V and 9 bases from J, the gap between germline ends came to 5 bases. The CDR3 DNA reads TGTGCCAGCAGCTTGGGCCCCACGCAGTATTTT. Translating gives CASSLGPTQYF.

The gene calls are TRBV5-5 and TRBJ2-3; D is tentatively TRBD1 or TRBD2 (6 bases each). Trimming removed 1 base from V and 4 bases from J, with 13 bases in between. The V gene's germline CDR1 is SGHKS and CDR2 YYEKEE (reference sequence). The CDR3 is made up of 15 amino acids. The CDR3 protein is CASSLKGGGPDTQYF. The CDR3, as DNA: TGTGCCAGCAGCTTGAAAGGTGGGGGGCCAGATACGCAGTATTTT.

V and J are TRBV28 and TRBJ1-2; 8 bases are a match to TRBD1. Germline V gives CDR1 MDHEN, CDR2 SYDVKM. V lost 6 bases to trimming and J lost 4 bases; unmatched junction nucleotides: 10. CDR3 size: 15 residues. This CDR3 is CASSWETGDAYGYTF. The CDR3 nucleotides read TGTGCCAGCAGCTGGGAGACAGGGGACGCCTATGGCTACACCTTC.

The V gene is TRBV30, the J gene TRBJ2-5, with a weak D call TRBD1 (6 bases). The J call is uncertain, as TRBJ2-7 better fits the DNA end. Germline CDR1 is GTSNPN and CDR2 is SVGIG (reference sequence). The CDR3 has 12 residues. The CDR3 loop is CAGRDNYYEQYF. The CDR3 DNA follows: TGTGCCGGCCGGGACAACTACTACGAGCAGTACTTC.

The chain joins TRBV4-1 to TRBJ1-2, with D maybe TRBD1 (5 bases). V lost 0 bases and J 1 base, leaving 15 bases between the germline ends. The CDR3 consists of 17 residues. Germline assignment: CDR1 MGHRA and CDR2 YSYEKL. The CDR3 nucleotides are TGCGCCAGCAGCCAAGATGGGGCAGGGAGGCGTAACTATGGCTACACCTTC. Translated, it gives CASSQDGAGRRNYGYTF.

This clone showed up just once. The rearrangement uses TRBV6-5 and TRBJ2-7; no clear D gene. Germline CDR1 and CDR2: MNHEY and SVGAGI. V was pared by 2 bases and J by 0 bases, with 14 bases between. CDR3 length: 16 amino acids. Here the CDR3 reads CASSYEGPSFSYEQYF. The CDR3 DNA follows: TGTGCCAGCAGTTACGAAGGGCCTTCTTTCTCCTACGAGCAGTACTTC.

The chain carries TRBV5-4 and TRBJ2-7; D may be TRBD2 (6 bases). Per germline, CDR1 SGHNT and CDR2 YYREEE (reference sequence). This CDR3 is 13 amino acids long. Trimming left V 4 bases short and J 6 bases short, with 14 bases between. CDR3 DNA sequence: TGTGCCAGCAGCATACGGGAGCCCGCCGAGCAGTACTTC. Protein product: CASSIREPAEQYF.

The V call is TRBV9, the J call TRBJ2-7, with D possibly being TRBD1 or TRBD2 (6 bases each). Germline CDR1 SGDLS, CDR2 YYNGEE. The CDR3 length is 12 residues. Trimming left V 3 bases short and J 5 bases short, with 9 bases between. Here the CDR3 DNA reads TGTGCCAGCAGCGAGGGGGGCGACGAGCAGTACTTC. As protein: CASSEGGDEQYF.

This chain joins TRBV5-4 and TRBJ2-2; D possibly corresponds to TRBD2 (5 bases). Trimming took 2 bases from V and 6 from J, leaving 11 bases between them. CDR3 length: 14 residues. CDR1 and CDR2 (germline): SGHNT, YYREEE (reference sequence). The DNA of the CDR3 is TGTGCCAGCAGCTTCACTAGTCGACCCGGGGAGCTGTTTTTT. Its translation is CASSFTSRPGELFF.

This clone has just a few counts. This rearrangement joins TRBV2 to TRBJ1-1; a possible D gene is TRBD1 (5 bases). The CDR3 covers 13 residues. V lost 7 bases, J lost 4 bases, and 13 bases lay in between. In germline, CDR1 is SNHLY, CDR2 FYNNEI. The CDR3 sequence is CASIPTVLTEAFF. The DNA of the CDR3 is TGTGCCAGCATCCCGACAGTCCTCACTGAAGCTTTCTTT.

The chain uses TRBV29-1 and TRBJ1-3; 8 bases align to TRBD1. V lost 3 bases to trimming and J lost 6 bases; unmatched junction nucleotides: 4. Germline assignment: CDR1 SQVTM and CDR2 ANQGSEA. There are 13 residues in the CDR3. CDR3: CSVEQGAENTIYF. As DNA, the CDR3 is TGCAGCGTTGAGCAGGGGGCAGAAAACACCATATATTTT.

This chain links TRBV10-3 with TRBJ1-1; D gene uncertain. This CDR3 comprises 13 residues. From germline, CDR1 is ENHRY and CDR2 SYGVKD. Trimming pared 4 bases from V and 1 base from J, leaving 7 bases between. The DNA of the CDR3 is TGTGCCATCAGTGGACGGGAGAACACTGAAGCTTTCTTT. Amino acid sequence: CAISGRENTEAFF.

The CDR3 DNA reads TGTGCCAGCTCGTCCGGGACAGTACTCTCTGGGGCCAACGTCCTGACTTTC. Residues: CASSSGTVLSGANVLTF. The chain carries TRBV18 and TRBJ2-6; 7 bases fit TRBD1. This CDR3 region has 17 residues. Germline CDR1 KGHSH, CDR2 LQKENI. The trim removed 6 bases at V and 0 bases at J, leaving 8 bases unmatched.

The chain uses TRBV5-6 and TRBJ2-3, with 9 bases matching TRBD1. The CDR3 is 15 residues long. CDR1 is SGHDT and CDR2 is YYEEEE in the germline V gene. V was pared by 3 bases and J by 5 bases, with 7 bases of the junction left unmatched. CDR3 nucleotides: TGTGCCAGCAGCTCCACGGGACAGGGAGGAGATACGCAGTATTTT. Its translation: CASSSTGQGGDTQYF.

This clone was recorded a few times. V is TRBV19 and J is TRBJ1-1; 7 positions match TRBD1. V dropped 3 bases and J dropped 10; count of bases not matched to a gene: 8. The CDR3 loop spans 13 amino acids. Germline V gives CDR1 LNHDA, CDR2 SQIVND (reference sequence). The CDR3: CASSMRGSGGAFF. CDR3 DNA sequence: TGTGCCAGTAGTATGCGAGGATCAGGGGGAGCTTTCTTT.

The CDR3 DNA reads TGTGCCAGCAGTTACACGTTACACCTCCTCACCGGGGAGCTGTTTTTT. Protein: CASSYTLHLLTGELFF. The V gene is TRBV6-6, the J gene TRBJ2-2; the D is unclear. CDR1 MNHNY and CDR2 SVGAGI come from the germline V gene (reference sequence). The germline V and J ends were trimmed by 2 bases and 4 bases, with 14 bases remaining between them. This CDR3 has 16 amino acids.

In nucleotides, the CDR3 is TGTGCCAGCAAAAAGGAGGGCCACTACTCCTACGAGCAGTACTTC. Protein product: CASKKEGHYSYEQYF. The V call is TRBV6-5, the J call TRBJ2-7; possibly TRBD2 for D (6 bases). V was cut by 7 bases and J by 0 bases, with 16 bases left in between. The CDR3 length is 15 residues. CDR1 is MNHEY, CDR2 SVGAGI, per germline.

The chain couples TRBV11-2 to TRBJ2-7; D remains ambiguous. The CDR3 is made up of 15 amino acids. Germline V gives CDR1 SGHAT, CDR2 FQNNGV. V dropped 1 base and J dropped 2 bases, with 12 bases sitting between them. This chain's CDR3 is CASSLASPATYEQYF. In nucleotides, the CDR3 is TGTGCCAGCAGCTTAGCATCGCCAGCTACCTACGAGCAGTACTTC.

V and J are TRBV5-6 and TRBJ2-7; the D gene is possibly TRBD1 (6 bases). Germline V gene data show CDR1 as SGHDT and CDR2 as YYEEEE. CDR3 length: 15 residues. The ends were cut back, 3 bases at V and 3 bases at J, with 16 bases in the middle. CDR3 DNA sequence: TGTGCCAGCAGCTCCTCAGGGGACCCTCGCTACGAGCAGTACTTC. Protein: CASSSSGDPRYEQYF.

The V gene is TRBV6-6, the J gene TRBJ1-1; D unresolved. Germline CDR1 MNHNY, CDR2 SVGAGI (reference sequence). Deletions cut 4 bases from V and 4 bases from J, with 10 bases between. The length of the CDR3 is 13 residues. The CDR3 region is CASSSARATEAFF. CDR3 bases: TGTGCCAGCAGTTCCGCGAGGGCCACTGAAGCTTTCTTT.

This clone was picked up one time. The rearrangement links TRBV11-2 to TRBJ1-1; no reliable D call. Between the trimmed V and J ends, which lost 0 bases and 7 bases, there was a span of 12 bases. Germline V CDR1 and CDR2: SGHAT, FQNNGV. The CDR3 spans 14 residues. The CDR3 reads CASSLDPGFDEAFF. The CDR3, as DNA: TGTGCCAGCAGCTTAGATCCAGGCTTCGATGAAGCTTTCTTT. The variable domain in full, completed from reference TRBV11-2 and TRBJ1-1, reads EAGVAQSPRYKIIEKRQSVAFWCNPISGHATLYWYQQILGQGPKLLIQFQNNGVVDDSQLPKDRFSAERLKGVDSTLKIQPAKLEDSAVYLCASSLDPGFDEAFFGQGTRLTVV.

V gene TRBV6-5 combines with J gene TRBJ2-7, with D perhaps TRBD2 (7 bases). The CDR3 is made up of 15 amino acids. Germline lookup yields CDR1 MNHEY and CDR2 SVGAGI. The ends were cut back, 6 bases at V and 5 bases at J, with 20 bases in the middle. The CDR3 coding sequence is TGTGCCAGCAGGCGCGCCCTAGGGGGGGACCACGAGCAGTACTTC. Encoded protein: CASRRALGGDHEQYF.

V usage is TRBV2 and J usage is TRBJ2-1; D possibly corresponds to TRBD1 (7 bases). Germline V gives CDR1 SNHLY, CDR2 FYNNEI. V was trimmed by 6 bases and J by 0 bases, leaving 21 bases between them. The CDR3 spans 18 residues. The DNA of the CDR3 is TGTGCCAGCAGGAGGGGGGACAGTAGGATCAGCTCCTACAATGAGCAGTTCTTC. Protein product: CASRRGDSRISSYNEQFF.

CDR3 sequence: CASTPADNSPLHF. The DNA for the CDR3 is TGTGCCTCCACACCCGCAGATAATTCACCCCTCCACTTT. The J gene is TRBJ1-6, the V gene TRBV30; D not resolved. V was cut by 7 bases and J by 5 bases, with 12 bases left in between. The CDR3 is 13 amino acids. From germline, CDR1 is GTSNPN and CDR2 SVGIG (reference sequence).

The rearrangement uses TRBV7-2 and TRBJ2-7; no clear D. The CDR3 contains 14 residues. The V gene lost 1 base and the J gene lost 2 bases, with 9 bases spanning the gap. Germline V gene lookup returns CDR1 SGHTA and CDR2 FQGNSA. The CDR3 coding sequence is TGTGCCAGCAGCTTAGAAGGGCACCCCTACGAGCAGTACTTC. Encoded protein: CASSLEGHPYEQYF.